Below are 24 T cell receptor beta chains sequenced from a single sample in a study of T cells after posttransplantation cyclophosphamide. Only in-frame clones appear in the TCRdb table, and some are missing; sequencing was by immunoSEQ multiplex PCR. The sample was found to contain around 30,000 clones, and every one recurs. Sequencing used PBMCs. All receptors come from a woman aged 55-70 years in good health, CMV-negative, and a related stem cell transplant donor.

This clone was seen ten or more times. The rearrangement links TRBV29-1 to TRBJ2-1; TRBD2 agrees at 7 bases. The J segment lost 8 bases and the V segment lost 7 bases, leaving 5 bases of the junction unmatched. Per the germline V gene, CDR1 is SQVTM and CDR2 is ANQGSEA. This CDR3 is built from 11 residues. The CDR3 reads CSGRREHEQFF. The CDR3 bases are TGCAGCGGGCGGCGGGAGCATGAGCAGTTCTTC.

This clone was picked up many times. This chain links TRBV5-1 with TRBJ1-6, with 8 bases that match TRBD1. The CDR3 covers 16 residues. Looked up from germline, CDR1 is SGHRS and CDR2 is YFSETQ. J gave up 10 bases and V 0 bases, and 9 bases lay outside the gene matches. The CDR3 reads CASSLGGQGARSPLHF. CDR3 nucleotides: TGCGCCAGCAGCTTGGGGGGTCAGGGGGCTCGCTCACCCCTCCACTTT.

There are many counts of this clone. The rearrangement uses TRBV9 and TRBJ2-1; 8 positions match TRBD2. With V trimmed by 0 bases and J by 9 bases, 8 bases remained unmatched. The CDR3 sequence is 15 residues long. Germline CDR1 is SGDLS and CDR2 is YYNGEE. The CDR3 loop is CASSVEGGRRVEQFF. The CDR3 region has the DNA TGTGCCAGCAGCGTAGAGGGCGGGAGGCGGGTTGAGCAGTTCTTC.

This clone was counted a few times. V gene TRBV27 combines with J gene TRBJ2-3; a possible D gene is TRBD1 (6 bases). The V end lost 6 bases, the J end lost 3 bases, and 22 bases lay between the germline ends. The V gene's germline CDR1 is MNHEY and CDR2 SMNVEV (reference sequence). This CDR3 region has 17 residues. The CDR3 is CASRALIQGRGTDTQYF. As DNA, the CDR3 is TGTGCCAGCAGGGCGCTCATTCAGGGTAGGGGGACAGATACGCAGTATTTT.

This clone was seen many times. The V call is TRBV10-3, the J call TRBJ1-3; the match to TRBD1 covers 9 bases. The CDR3 totals 13 residues. CDR1 and CDR2 from the germline V gene are ENHRY and SYGVKD. V shed 4 bases and J 8 bases; nucleotides not matched to a gene: 3. The CDR3 protein is CAISVDRGDTIYF. The CDR3 DNA sequence: TGTGCCATCAGTGTGGACAGGGGAGACACCATATATTTT.

This clone occurred many times. This chain connects TRBV5-5 to TRBJ2-2, with 7 positions matching TRBD2. The CDR3 sequence is 15 residues long. Trimming cost V 4 bases and J 0 bases; bases outside gene matches: 3. Germline CDR1 is SGHKS and CDR2 is YYEKEE (reference sequence). The CDR3 sequence is CASSHLAANTGELFF. The CDR3 nucleotides read TGTGCCAGCAGCCACCTAGCGGCGAACACCGGGGAGCTGTTTTTT.

This clone was seen ten or more times. This chain uses TRBV5-4 with TRBJ2-7, with D maybe TRBD1 (6 bases). The CDR3 loop spans 14 amino acids. CDR1 and CDR2 from the germline V gene are SGHNT and YYREEE (reference sequence). Trimming took 0 bases from V and 3 from J, leaving 10 bases between them. The CDR3 bases are TGTGCCAGCAGCTTGGGACAGGCAGACTACGAGCAGTACTTC. Translating gives CASSLGQADYEQYF.

This clone was found many times. This chain links TRBV6-6 with TRBJ2-1, with 13 positions matching TRBD2. Germline CDR1 is MNHNY and CDR2 is SVGAGI (reference sequence). The V gene end was trimmed by 2 bases and the J gene end by 7 bases; junction bases not matched to a gene: 2. The CDR3 has 15 residues. The CDR3 spells CASSYGTSGKNEQFF. The CDR3 nucleotides read TGTGCCAGCAGTTACGGGACTAGCGGGAAAAATGAGCAGTTCTTC.

This clone was picked up many times. The chain carries TRBV2 and TRBJ2-7, with a possible D match to TRBD1 (6 bases). Germline assignment: CDR1 SNHLY and CDR2 FYNNEI. The CDR3 covers 14 residues. V shed 6 bases and J shed 5 bases, with 17 bases lying between them. The CDR3 DNA sequence: TGTGCCAGCAGCAACAGGGTACCGTCCGACGAGCAGTACTTC. Its translation is CASSNRVPSDEQYF.

This clone was seen repeatedly, ten times or more. This chain connects TRBV7-2 to TRBJ2-1, with a possible D match to TRBD1 (5 bases). The CDR3 spans 13 residues. Germline-derived CDR1 and CDR2 are SGHTA and FQGNSA. V was shortened by 1 base and J by 4 bases, with 5 bases between the two germline ends. CDR3 sequence reads: CASSLDRYNEQFF. The DNA for the CDR3 is TGTGCCAGCAGCTTAGACAGGTACAATGAGCAGTTCTTC.

This clone has ten or more counts. V and J are TRBV18 and TRBJ1-1; D possibly corresponds to TRBD1 (5 bases). CDR3 size: 13 residues. Trimming took 3 bases from V and 3 from J, leaving 8 bases between them. CDR1 KGHSH and CDR2 LQKENI come from the germline V gene. The CDR3 DNA is TGTGCCAGCTCACCGGGGACTTACACTGAAGCTTTCTTT. It encodes CASSPGTYTEAFF.

This clone appeared many times. The chain recombines TRBV12-3 or TRBV12-4 with TRBJ2-3, with TRBD1 identical over 7 bases. This CDR3 contains 15 residues. J gave up 1 base and V 0 bases, and 1 base lay outside the gene matches. The CDR3 sequence: CASSLAGTGTDTQYF. The CDR3 DNA follows: TGTGCCAGCAGTTTAGCAGGGACAGGCACAGATACGCAGTATTTT.

The chain combines TRBV28 with TRBJ1-5, with D maybe TRBD1 (6 bases). Trimming pared 5 bases from V and 1 base from J, leaving 15 bases between. The CDR3 runs 16 residues. The germline gives CDR1 MDHEN, CDR2 SYDVKM. This chain's CDR3 is CASSAYRVRSNQPQHF. In nucleotides, the CDR3 is TGTGCCAGCAGTGCTTACAGGGTGCGGAGCAATCAGCCCCAGCATTTT. Combining the CDR3 with reference TRBV28 and TRBJ1-5 gives the whole variable domain DVKVTQSSRYLVKRTGEKVFLECVQDMDHENMFWYRQDPGLGLRLIYFSYDVKMKEKGDIPEGYSVSREKKERFSLILESASTNQTSMYLCASSAYRVRSNQPQHFGDGTRLSIL.

This clone has at least ten counts. The CDR3 sequence is CATSRRTAMNTEAFF. Written as DNA, the CDR3 is TGTGCCACCAGCAGGAGGACAGCAATGAACACTGAAGCTTTCTTT. V and J are TRBV15 and TRBJ1-1, with a tentative D call TRBD1 (6 bases). Germline values: CDR1 LNHNV, CDR2 YYDKDF (reference sequence). The CDR3 loop spans 15 amino acids. Trimming shortened V by 3 bases and J by 0 bases, and 11 bases separated the two germline ends.

Ten or more counts support this clone. The rearrangement uses TRBV7-2 and TRBJ1-2; the match to TRBD1 covers 9 bases. CDR3 length: 16 residues. The V gene's germline CDR1 is SGHTA and CDR2 FQGNSA. Trimming removed 4 bases from V and 4 bases from J; junction bases left unmatched: 10. CDR3 sequence: CASSSRGQGVSYGYTF. CDR3 in DNA: TGTGCCAGCAGCTCTCGGGGACAGGGAGTGAGCTATGGCTACACCTTC.

This clone was seen many times. This rearrangement joins TRBV28 to TRBJ1-2, with D hard to call. Germline values: CDR1 MDHEN, CDR2 SYDVKM. The ends were cut back, 5 bases at V and 4 bases at J, with 8 bases in the middle. The CDR3 has 12 residues. The CDR3 loop reads CASSPQAYGYTF. The CDR3 coding sequence is TGTGCCAGCAGTCCCCAGGCCTATGGCTACACCTTC.

In its sample, this clone was seen many times. V is TRBV2 and J is TRBJ2-1; TRBD2 matches at 11 bases. V dropped 1 base and J dropped 4; count of bases not matched to a gene: 0. Germline lookup yields CDR1 SNHLY and CDR2 FYNNEI. The CDR3 consists of 15 residues. DNA of the CDR3: TGTGCCAGCAGTGAAGGGACTAGCGGGTACAATGAGCAGTTCTTC. Translation: CASSEGTSGYNEQFF.

This clone was found many times. J is TRBJ1-1 and V is TRBV20-1; D may be TRBD1 (6 bases). The V end was cut by 4 bases, the J end by 7 bases, with 10 bases between. Per germline, CDR1 DFQATT and CDR2 SNEGSKA (reference sequence). CDR3 length: 11 amino acids. The CDR3 here is CSANRDIEAFF. CDR3 nucleotide sequence: TGCAGTGCTAACAGGGACATTGAAGCTTTCTTT.

As DNA, the CDR3 is TGTGCCAGCAGTTTACTGGGTGGAGGGGGCGCGGGCTACACCTTC. Its protein is CASSLLGGGGAGYTF. This rearrangement joins TRBV28 to TRBJ1-2, with TRBD1 matching over 7 bases. The CDR3 covers 15 residues. The germline gives CDR1 MDHEN, CDR2 SYDVKM. The J segment lost 8 bases and the V segment lost 2 bases, leaving 11 bases of the junction unmatched.

The chain uses TRBV12-3 or TRBV12-4 and TRBJ2-7; 11 positions match TRBD2. This CDR3 is built from 14 residues. With 6 bases clipped from V and 6 bases from J, the junction kept 7 bases outside the gene matches. CDR3 coding DNA: TGTGCCAGCAGCCTACTAGCGGGAGCCGGCGAGCAGTACTTC. It encodes CASSLLAGAGEQYF.

This clone was counted only a few times. The junction departs from the called germline gene at one end, perhaps through a read error. The V call is TRBV12-3 or TRBV12-4, the J call TRBJ2-7, with 9 bases lining up with TRBD1. The CDR3 totals 13 residues. The CDR3 sequence: CASSLAGGGQGRF. The CDR3 DNA is TGTGCCAGCAGTTTAGCGGGGGGGGGACAGGGAAGGTTC.

This clone was counted at least ten times. This chain joins TRBV5-1 and TRBJ1-4, with 7 nucleotides matching TRBD1. Germline lookup yields CDR1 SGHRS and CDR2 YFSETQ. V lost 4 bases to trimming and J lost 4 bases; unmatched junction nucleotides: 4. CDR3 length: 14 amino acids. CDR3 DNA: TGCGCCAGCAGCCGGGACAGCCATAATGAAAAACTGTTTTTT. Translating gives CASSRDSHNEKLFF.

This clone has a count of ten or more. The chain couples TRBV7-3 to TRBJ2-2, with TRBD2 matching 11 bases. The trim removed 5 bases at V and 5 bases at J, leaving 7 bases unmatched. This CDR3 contains 16 residues. Per germline, CDR1 SGHTA and CDR2 FQGTGA. The DNA for the CDR3 is TGTGCCAGCAGCCCAACCGGGACTAGCGGTACCGGGGAGCTGTTTTTT. Its protein is CASSPTGTSGTGELFF.

This clone was detected ten times or more. This chain uses TRBV27 with TRBJ1-2; 7 nucleotides line up with TRBD1. This CDR3 has 14 amino acids. Per the germline V gene, CDR1 is MNHEY and CDR2 is SMNVEV (reference sequence). J gave up 4 bases and V 6 bases, and 8 bases lay outside the gene matches. CDR3 residues: CASSPRTGRYGYTF. For the CDR3, the DNA is TGTGCCAGCAGCCCTAGGACAGGTCGCTATGGCTACACCTTC.